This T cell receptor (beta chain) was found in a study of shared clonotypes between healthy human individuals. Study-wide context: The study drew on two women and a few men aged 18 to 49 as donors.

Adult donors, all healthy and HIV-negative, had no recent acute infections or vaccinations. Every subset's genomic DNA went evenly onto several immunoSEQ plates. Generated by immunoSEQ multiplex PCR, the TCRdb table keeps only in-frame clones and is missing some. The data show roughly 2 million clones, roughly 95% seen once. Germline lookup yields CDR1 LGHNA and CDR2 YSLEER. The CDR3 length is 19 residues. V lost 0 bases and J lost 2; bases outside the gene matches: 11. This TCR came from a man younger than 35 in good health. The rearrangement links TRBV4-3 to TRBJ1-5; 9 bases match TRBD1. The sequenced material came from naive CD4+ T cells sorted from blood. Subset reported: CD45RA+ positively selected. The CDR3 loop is CASSQDPATGGMGNQPQHF. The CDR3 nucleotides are TGCGCCAGCAGCCAAGACCCGGCGACAGGGGGAATGGGCAATCAGCCCCAGCATTTT.